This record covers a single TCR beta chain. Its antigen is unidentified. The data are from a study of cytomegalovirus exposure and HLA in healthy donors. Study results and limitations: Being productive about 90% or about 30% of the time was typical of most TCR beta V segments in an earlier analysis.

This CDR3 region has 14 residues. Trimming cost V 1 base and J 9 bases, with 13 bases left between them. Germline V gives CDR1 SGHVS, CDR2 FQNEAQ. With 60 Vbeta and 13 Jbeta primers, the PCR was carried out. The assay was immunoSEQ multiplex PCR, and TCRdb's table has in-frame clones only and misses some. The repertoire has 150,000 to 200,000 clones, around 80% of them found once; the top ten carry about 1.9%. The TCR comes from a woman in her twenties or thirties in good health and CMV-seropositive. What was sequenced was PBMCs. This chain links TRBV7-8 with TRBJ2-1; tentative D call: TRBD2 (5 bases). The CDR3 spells CASSLGGASGEQFF. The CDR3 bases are TGTGCCAGCAGCTTAGGGGGAGCGAGCGGTGAGCAGTTCTTC. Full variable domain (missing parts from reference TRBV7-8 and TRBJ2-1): GAGVSQSPRYKVAKRGQDVALRCDPISGHVSLFWYQQALGQGPEFLTYFQNEAQLDKSGLPSDRFFAERPEGSVSTLKIQRTQQEDSAVYLCASSLGGASGEQFFGPGTRLTVL.